This TCR beta chain came from a study of blood T cell repertoires in COVID-19. About the research overall: COVID-19 samples collected from the United States, Italy and Spain covered acute and convalescent phases. From T cells, B-cell-depleted T cells, or PBMCs came the material, which was cDNA or gDNA.

How the authors handled the data: Reference gene primer amplification in the assay estimated nucleated cell counts. TCRdb keeps only in-frame clones here, not all; method: immunoSEQ multiplex PCR. That table is the source of V, J and clone size, and D and trimming were worked out from the DNA. The table has some 130,000 clones, 80% to 85% seen once. Trimming left V 7 bases short and J 1 base short, with 14 bases between. This CDR3 contains 15 residues. Germline CDR1 and CDR2: SNHLY and FYNNEI. This TCR came from a woman in her 30s who had recovered from COVID-19. The chain is built from TRBV2 and TRBJ1-3, with D unresolved. The sample consisted of peripheral blood. The CDR3 nucleotides read TGTGCCAGCAAGATCGGTTGGGAGTCTGGAAACACCATATATTTT. The encoded protein is CASKIGWESGNTIYF.